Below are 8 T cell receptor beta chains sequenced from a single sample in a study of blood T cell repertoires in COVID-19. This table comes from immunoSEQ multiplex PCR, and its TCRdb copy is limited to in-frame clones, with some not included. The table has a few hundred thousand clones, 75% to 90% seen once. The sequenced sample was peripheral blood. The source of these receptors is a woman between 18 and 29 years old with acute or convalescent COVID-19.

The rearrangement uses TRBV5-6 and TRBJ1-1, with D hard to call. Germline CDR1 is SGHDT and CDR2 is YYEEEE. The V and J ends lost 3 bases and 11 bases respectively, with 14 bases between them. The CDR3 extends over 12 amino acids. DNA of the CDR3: TGTGCCAGCAGCTCGTCCGGCCCGGGGGCTTTCTTT. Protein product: CASSSSGPGAFF.

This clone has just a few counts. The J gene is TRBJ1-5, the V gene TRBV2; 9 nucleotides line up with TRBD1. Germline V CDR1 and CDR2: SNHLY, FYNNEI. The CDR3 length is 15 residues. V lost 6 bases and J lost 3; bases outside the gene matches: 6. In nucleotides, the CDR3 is TGTGCCAGCAGGCGGACAGGGGTTGTCAATCAGCCCCAGCATTTT. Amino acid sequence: CASRRTGVVNQPQHF.

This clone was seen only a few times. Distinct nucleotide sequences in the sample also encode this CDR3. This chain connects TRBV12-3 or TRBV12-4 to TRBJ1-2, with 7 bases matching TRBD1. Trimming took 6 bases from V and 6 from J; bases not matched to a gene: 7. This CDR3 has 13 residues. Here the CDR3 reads CASSLTGHNGYTF. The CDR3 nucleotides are TGTGCCAGCAGCCTGACAGGGCATAATGGCTACACCTTC.

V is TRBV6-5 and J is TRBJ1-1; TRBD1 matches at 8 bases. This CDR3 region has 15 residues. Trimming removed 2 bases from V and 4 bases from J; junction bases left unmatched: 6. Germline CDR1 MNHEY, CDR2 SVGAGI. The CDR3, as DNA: TGTGCCAGCAGTTACAGGGCAGGGGGCTTCACTGAAGCTTTCTTT. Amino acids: CASSYRAGGFTEAFF.

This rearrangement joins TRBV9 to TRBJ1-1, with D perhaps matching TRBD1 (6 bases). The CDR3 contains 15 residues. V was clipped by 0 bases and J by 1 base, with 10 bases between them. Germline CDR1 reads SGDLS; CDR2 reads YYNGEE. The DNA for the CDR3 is TGTGCCAGCAGCGTAGATGGGGGCGGGAACACTGAAGCTTTCTTT. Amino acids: CASSVDGGGNTEAFF.

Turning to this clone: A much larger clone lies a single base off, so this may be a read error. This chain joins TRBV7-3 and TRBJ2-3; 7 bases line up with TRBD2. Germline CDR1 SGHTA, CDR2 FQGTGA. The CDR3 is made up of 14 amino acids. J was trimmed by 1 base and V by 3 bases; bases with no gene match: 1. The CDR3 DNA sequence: TGTGCCAGCAGCTTTGCGGGGGGCACAGATACGCAGTATTTT. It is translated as CASSFAGGTDTQYF.

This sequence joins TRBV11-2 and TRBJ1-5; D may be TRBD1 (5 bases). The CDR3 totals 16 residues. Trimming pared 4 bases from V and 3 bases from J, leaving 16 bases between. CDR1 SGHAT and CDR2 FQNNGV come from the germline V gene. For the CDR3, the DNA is TGTGCCAGCAGCTCCGGCAGCACAGGCCTCAATCAGCCCCAGCATTTT. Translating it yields CASSSGSTGLNQPQHF.

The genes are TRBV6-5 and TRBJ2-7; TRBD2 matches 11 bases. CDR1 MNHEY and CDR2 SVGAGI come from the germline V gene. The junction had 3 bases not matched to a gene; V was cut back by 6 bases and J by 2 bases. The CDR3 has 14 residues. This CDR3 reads CASRTSGSPYEQYF. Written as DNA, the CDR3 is TGTGCCAGCAGAACTAGCGGGAGTCCCTACGAGCAGTACTTC.